Listed below are T cell receptor beta chains from one sample, sequenced in a study of T cell repertoires in cytomegalovirus infection. TCRdb reanalysed the reads using MiXCR and keeps one entry per CDR3 protein. Here the sample spans 250,000 or so distinct CDR3 sequences, over 15% being singletons. The source material was CD8+ T cells from PBMCs. The source of these receptors is a human donor in good health (CMV status not recorded). Some clones in this sample may be carry-over from other donors' samples. The CDR3 runs from the conserved cysteine through the conserved F or W. The D gene is left open where the match is weak. Some rows have no size entry. The others give once, few or many, or a class for an expanded clone.

TRBJ2-4 | - | TRBD1 | TRBV28 | CASSFGTEVAIQYF | TGTGCCAGCAGCTTCGGGACAGAGGTGGCCATTCAGTACTTC
TRBJ1-1 | few | - | TRBV14 | CASSQGNGAEAFF | TGTGCCAGCAGCCAAGGAAATGGGGCTGAAGCTTTCTTT
TRBJ1-5 | - | TRBD1 | TRBV20-1 | CSASRQGVSNQPQHF | TGCAGTGCTAGCCGACAGGGGGTTAGCAATCAGCCCCAGCATTTT
TRBJ1-1 | many | TRBD1 | TRBV7-8 | CASSLKWDSMMNTEAFF | TGTGCCAGCAGCTTAAAATGGGACAGCATGATGAACACTGAAGCTTTCTTT
TRBJ1-1 | - | - | TRBV20-1 | CSAEGSPNTEAFF | TGCAGTGCTGAGGGCAGTCCGAACACTGAAGCTTTCTTT
TRBJ2-7 | - | - | TRBV9 | CASSPRQDLHEQYF | TGTGCCAGCAGCCCCCGACAGGACCTCCACGAGCAGTACTTC
TRBJ2-1 | few | TRBD1 | TRBV7-9 | CASSAGQGVTNEQFF | TGTGCCAGCAGCGCCGGACAGGGGGTTACAAATGAGCAGTTCTTC
TRBJ2-5 | - | TRBD2 | TRBV6-5 | CASSPSGGHQETQYF | TGTGCCAGCAGTCCAAGCGGGGGGCACCAAGAGACCCAGTACTTC
TRBJ2-2 | many | TRBD1 | TRBV6-1 | CASVGQNTGGQNTGELFF | TGTGCCAGCGTGGGACAAAACACAGGGGGCCAGAACACCGGGGAGCTGTTTTTT
TRBJ2-5 | - | TRBD2 | TRBV4-3 | CASSQDEPAGGRETQYF | TGCGCCAGCAGCCAAGATGAGCCAGCGGGGGGCAGGGAGACCCAGTACTTC
TRBJ1-6 | - | TRBD1 | TRBV10-3 | CAISATGNNSPLHF | TGTGCCATCAGTGCGACAGGGAATAATTCACCCCTCCACTTT
TRBJ2-4 | - | - | TRBV28 | CASSLPPGRLGNIQYF | TGTGCCAGCAGTTTGCCCCCAGGGCGGTTGGGAAACATTCAGTACTTC
TRBJ2-2 | - | TRBD1 | TRBV6-5 | CASTTGAVTGELFF | TGTGCCAGCACGACAGGGGCCGTGACCGGGGAGCTGTTTTTT
TRBJ1-4 | few | - | TRBV6-2/TRBV6-3 | CASSYSAATNEKLFF | TGTGCCAGCAGTTATAGCGCCGCAACTAATGAAAAACTGTTTTTT
TRBJ2-1 | many | - | TRBV7-2 | CASSLLHLRGGVGNEQFF | TGTGCCAGCAGCTTACTCCACTTGCGAGGCGGAGTAGGTAATGAGCAGTTCTTC
TRBJ2-1 | - | TRBD2 | TRBV9 | CASSVGSGGAGDEQFF | TGTGCCAGCAGCGTAGGAAGCGGGGGGGCAGGGGATGAGCAGTTCTTC
TRBJ2-6 | - | - | TRBV12-3/TRBV12-4 | CASSFWVEGRPGANVLTF | TGTGCCAGCAGTTTTTGGGTCGAAGGGAGACCTGGGGCCAACGTCCTGACTTTC
TRBJ2-2 | many | - | TRBV12-3/TRBV12-4 | CASFFAGELFF | TGTGCCAGCTTTTTCGCCGGGGAGCTGTTTTTT
TRBJ1-4 | few | - | TRBV7-9 | CASSFLLGEIEKLFF | TGTGCCAGCAGCTTCCTGCTGGGGGAGATTGAAAAACTGTTTTTT
TRBJ2-1 | - | TRBD2 | TRBV6-2/TRBV6-3 | CASKTKTSGIYNEQFF | TGTGCCAGCAAGACAAAGACTAGCGGGATCTACAATGAGCAGTTCTTC
TRBJ1-6 | many | - | TRBV7-2 | CASSLRDSPNSPLHF | TGTGCCAGCAGCCTCCGGGACTCACCCAATTCACCCCTCCACTTT
TRBJ2-3 | few | TRBD2 | TRBV6-6 | CASSYTSGGLNLMDTDTQYF | TGTGCCAGCAGTTACACGAGCGGGGGGCTGAATTTGATGGACACAGATACGCAGTATTTT
TRBJ2-5 | many | - | TRBV7-8 | CASSYPPSEETQYF | TGTGCCAGCAGCTACCCCCCGAGCGAGGAGACCCAGTACTTC
TRBJ1-1 | - | - | TRBV6-2/TRBV6-3 | CASSFFFPGTEAFF | TGTGCCAGCAGTTTTTTCTTTCCGGGCACTGAAGCTTTCTTT
TRBJ1-1 | few | - | TRBV6-2/TRBV6-3 | CASSYSGGTNTEAFF | TGTGCCAGCAGTTACTCTGGGGGGACCAACACTGAAGCTTTCTTT
TRBJ2-7 | many | TRBD1 | TRBV6-1 | CASSVEGATSYEQYF | TGTGCCAGCAGTGTTGAGGGGGCGACCTCCTACGAGCAGTACTTC
TRBJ2-5 | many | TRBD2 | TRBV7-2 | CASSPVPGGLETQYF | TGTGCCAGCAGCCCCGTGCCGGGGGGGCTGGAGACCCAGTACTTC
TRBJ2-7 | - | TRBD1 | TRBV3-1 | CASSETGDYEQYF | TGTGCCAGCAGCGAGACAGGGGACTACGAGCAGTACTTC
TRBJ2-7 | many | - | TRBV28 | CASSFALRDTSSYEQYF | TGTGCCAGCAGTTTCGCCTTACGGGACACCTCCTCCTACGAGCAGTACTTC
TRBJ2-7 | few | - | TRBV10-3 | CAISRGAEEQYF | TGTGCCATCAGTCGGGGGGCGGAAGAGCAGTACTTC
TRBJ2-7 | few | - | TRBV19 | CASSIFPGTSHEQYF | TGTGCCAGTAGTATTTTTCCCGGGACAAGTCACGAGCAGTACTTC